This TCR beta chain originates from a study of regulatory T cells in long-lasting Graves disease. Study-level points and caveats: The analysis examined peripheral blood only and excluded thyroid tissue. TRBV28, TRBJ1-2 and TRBJ2-5 emerged as the favored segments in persistent disease. Shared public clonotypes totalled 2,500 to 3,500 in persistent patients, compared with around 880 in new patients.

This clonotype has only a few counts. Its antigen is still unknown. Time point denoted: newly diagnosed GD, antithyroid drugs for less than 3 months. Making the TCR library involved RNA that had been extracted from PBMCs. V was shortened by 5 bases and J by 3 bases, with 11 bases between the two germline ends. CDR1 is SGHRS and CDR2 is YFSETQ in the germline V gene. This CDR3 has 13 residues. Combining iRepertoire HTBI primers with Arm-PCR of CDR3 regions, the authors built TCR beta libraries. TCRdb reanalysed the multiplex PCR reads using MiXCR and keeps one entry per CDR3 protein. Counted here are about 470,000 distinct CDR3 sequences, under 15% occurring once; the ten biggest clones make up 15% to 20%. These data were likewise used in another study, on T cells in Graves' hyperthyroidism and ophthalmopathy.

The TCR comes from a woman aged 25 to 39 with Graves disease. Source: peripheral blood mononuclear cells (PBMCs), taken at new diagnosis, from a patient treated with antithyroid drugs. The chain joins TRBV5-1 to TRBJ1-1; D is possibly TRBD1 (6 bases). CDR3 in amino acids: CASRGGGDTEAFF. The DNA of the CDR3 is TGCGCCAGCAGAGGGGGGGGTGACACTGAAGCTTTCTTT.